The 28 T cell receptor beta chains below come from one sample, sequenced in a study of Graves' ophthalmopathy and Graves' hyperthyroidism. For repertoire sequencing, the TCR beta CDR3 regions were amplified from RNA transcripts. In the first round, RT-PCR was carried out with HTBI primers, and a multiplex PCR formed the second round. TCRdb analysed the multiplex PCR reads with MiXCR anew, one entry per CDR3 protein. Among over a million distinct CDR3 sequences, about 36% were seen once, and the ten largest hold approximately 12%. The sample comprised peripheral blood or thyroid tissue (not recorded which). The receptors were gathered from an adult man with Graves' hyperthyroidism.

This clonotype was recorded a few times. This CDR3 reads CASSQAQGSYEQYF. In DNA form, the CDR3 reads TGCGCCAGCAGCCAAGCCCAGGGGTCGTACGAGCAGTACTTC. This rearrangement joins TRBV4-3 to TRBJ2-7; a weak D match, TRBD1 (6 bases). The germline V gene encodes CDR1 LGHNA and CDR2 YSLEER. CDR3 size: 14 residues. V was cut by 1 base and J by 4 bases, with 11 bases left in between.

This clonotype was counted ten times or more. V is TRBV29-1 and J is TRBJ1-2, with D possibly matching TRBD1 (6 bases). Germline-derived CDR1 and CDR2 are SQVTM and ANQGSEA. This CDR3 spans 12 amino acids. The V end was cut by 7 bases, the J end by 4 bases, with 13 bases between. This CDR3 is CSGTQGLYGYTF. For the CDR3, the DNA is TGCAGCGGAACACAGGGACTCTATGGCTACACCTTC.

This chain connects TRBV7-2 to TRBJ1-4, with TRBD1 matching 7 bases. V shed 1 base and J 3 bases; nucleotides not matched to a gene: 5. This CDR3 region has 16 residues. Germline CDR1 reads SGHTA; CDR2 reads FQGNSA. The CDR3 DNA reads TGTGCCAGCAGCTTAGGGGGCCAGGGGGCTAATGAAAAACTGTTTTTT. Its protein is CASSLGGQGANEKLFF.

With respect to this clonotype: At one end, the junction sequence differs from germline, possibly due to a read error. This chain joins TRBV25-1 and TRBJ1-5, with 10 bases matching TRBD1. Germline lookup yields CDR1 MGHDK and CDR2 SYGVNS. CDR3 length: 19 residues. The CDR3 nucleotides read TGTGCCTGCAGTGGAAGGACAGGGGGGGGCCTTTATAGCAATCAGCCCCAGCATTTT. This gives the protein CACSGRTGGGLYSNQPQHF.

This clonotype was seen a handful of times. The CDR3 reads CRGGIRQETQYF. CDR3 bases: TGCAGGGGGGGGATACGCCAAGAGACCCAGTACTTC. The gene calls are TRBV20-1 and TRBJ2-5; TRBD2 agrees at 7 bases. In germline, CDR1 is DFQATT, CDR2 SNEGSKA (reference sequence). CDR3 length equals 12 residues.

J is TRBJ1-2 and V is TRBV29-1, with 8 bases fitting TRBD1. Per the germline V gene, CDR1 is SQVTM and CDR2 is ANQGSEA. The V gene end was trimmed by 5 bases and the J gene end by 4 bases; junction bases not matched to a gene: 6. The CDR3 runs 13 residues. CDR3 DNA sequence: TGCAGCGTTTGGGGGACAGGAAGCTATGGCTACACCTTC. Amino acids: CSVWGTGSYGYTF.

As regards this clonotype: A junction end diverges from the germline sequence, so it may reflect a read error. The chain uses TRBV7-3 and TRBJ2-3, with D perhaps TRBD1 (5 bases). CDR3 size: 9 residues. Germline V gene sequence: CDR1 SGHTA, CDR2 FQGTGA. The CDR3 nucleotides read TGTGCCAGCAGCTTGGGTGCAGGGTTT. Protein product: CASSLGAGF.

This clonotype occurred a few times. The CDR3: CASSYQRTAGAFF. The CDR3 region has the DNA TGTGCCAGCAGTTACCAGAGGACCGCCGGAGCTTTCTTT. This chain joins TRBV6-5 and TRBJ1-1, with no clear D. V shed 2 bases and J shed 10 bases, with 14 bases lying between them. The CDR3 covers 13 residues. The germline CDR1 and CDR2 sequences are MNHEY and SVGAGI.

In the case of this clonotype: A junction boundary mismatches the germline segment, possibly from a read error. The chain employs TRBV10-3 and TRBJ2-7, with 12 positions matching TRBD1. The CDR3 extends over 16 amino acids. Per germline, CDR1 ENHRY and CDR2 SYGVKD. The CDR3 is CASSYAGTGGSNEQYF. The CDR3 region has the DNA TGTGCCAGCAGTTACGCCGGGACAGGGGGCTCTAACGAGCAGTACTTC.

This clonotype showed up just a few times. J is TRBJ2-3 and V is TRBV9, with unresolved D. Germline V gives CDR1 SGDLS, CDR2 YYNGEE. Between the trimmed V and J ends, which lost 4 bases and 4 bases, there was a span of 7 bases. This CDR3 spans 12 amino acids. CDR3: CASSLYPDTQYF. The CDR3 DNA follows: TGTGCCAGCAGCCTATACCCAGATACGCAGTATTTT.

This clonotype was detected ten times or more. The CDR3 DNA follows: TGTGCCAGCAGCTCCCCGGGACAGTACAATTCACCCCTCCACTTT. Protein: CASSSPGQYNSPLHF. This chain joins TRBV5-6 and TRBJ1-6, with TRBD1 matching 7 bases. The germline CDR1 and CDR2 sequences are SGHDT and YYEEEE. The V and J ends lost 3 bases and 7 bases, in that order; junction bases with no gene match: 7. The CDR3 has 15 amino acids.

The chain is built from TRBV7-9 and TRBJ1-1; D gene unclear. The CDR3 is 11 residues long. V dropped 4 bases and J dropped 6 bases, with 6 bases sitting between them. CDR1 SEHNR and CDR2 FQNEAQ come from the germline V gene (reference sequence). CDR3: CASSSIAEAFF. The DNA for the CDR3 is TGTGCCAGCAGCTCCATAGCTGAAGCTTTCTTT.

This clonotype was picked up many times. Here the CDR3 DNA reads TGCGCCAGCAGCTTCAGCCTTCATCACACCGGGGAGCTGTTTTTT. Protein sequence: CASSFSLHHTGELFF. This rearrangement joins TRBV5-1 to TRBJ2-2; D remains unclear. Trimming cost V 2 bases and J 3 bases, with 11 bases left between them. The CDR3 loop spans 15 amino acids. Germline CDR1 reads SGHRS; CDR2 reads YFSETQ.

The V gene is TRBV20-1, the J gene TRBJ2-7; a possible D gene is TRBD2 (6 bases). Germline V lookup: CDR1 DFQATT, CDR2 SNEGSKA (reference sequence). There are 13 residues in the CDR3. Trimming cost V 6 bases and J 5 bases, with 17 bases left between them. The CDR3 region has the DNA TGCAGTGCACCCCGTGGGGGGAAGAACGAGCAGTACTTC. This codes for CSAPRGGKNEQYF.

V is TRBV15 and J is TRBJ1-1, with 9 bases identical to TRBD1. V lost 3 bases, J lost 1 base, and 12 bases stayed unmatched. This CDR3 is built from 18 residues. CDR1 LNHNV and CDR2 YYDKDF come from the germline V gene (reference sequence). The CDR3 reads CATSSGQGRFTPNTEAFF. In DNA, the CDR3 is TGTGCCACCAGCAGCGGACAGGGGCGTTTTACCCCGAACACTGAAGCTTTCTTT. Combining the CDR3 with reference TRBV15 and TRBJ1-1 gives the whole variable domain DAMVIQNPRYQVTQFGKPVTLSCSQTLNHNVMYWYQQKSSQAPKLLFHYYDKDFNNEADTPDNFQSRRPNTSFCFLDIRSPGLGDTAMYLCATSSGQGRFTPNTEAFFGQGTRLTVV.

This chain joins TRBV20-1 and TRBJ1-4, with 8 bases fitting TRBD1. Germline-derived CDR1 and CDR2 are DFQATT and SNEGSKA (reference sequence). The CDR3 consists of 13 residues. Trimming cost V 3 bases and J 7 bases; bases outside gene matches: 4. CDR3 nucleotides: TGCAGTGCTAGCAGACAGGGGTCTGAAAAACTGTTTTTT. This translates into CSASRQGSEKLFF.

Turning to this clonotype: The missing conserved phenylalanine or tryptophan at the end of this CDR3 makes a read error likely. The DNA is left out, because the CDR3 cannot be placed on it with certainty; the CDR3 is given as TCRdb lists it. V usage is TRBV7-8 and J usage is TRBJ1-1; TRBD1 is the table's D call, not checked against the DNA. Germline CDR1 and CDR2: SGHVS and FQNEAQ. The CDR3 spans 9 residues, counting both ends. The CDR3 loop reads CASSLRADS.

J is TRBJ2-7 and V is TRBV29-1; no definite D call. The CDR3 has 14 amino acids. Germline V gives CDR1 SQVTM, CDR2 ANQGSEA. Deletions cut 4 bases from V and 2 bases from J, with 15 bases between. The CDR3 protein is CSVGRSPDAYEQYF. The CDR3 bases are TGCAGCGTTGGTAGGAGTCCAGATGCCTACGAGCAGTACTTC.

V is TRBV7-9 and J is TRBJ2-2; no clear D. From germline, CDR1 is SEHNR and CDR2 FQNEAQ (reference sequence). V was clipped by 2 bases and J by 0 bases, with 10 bases between them. This CDR3 has 16 amino acids. The CDR3: CASSLMSGPNTGELFF. The CDR3 nucleotides read TGTGCCAGCAGCTTAATGTCAGGCCCGAACACCGGGGAGCTGTTTTTT.

This clonotype was observed at least ten times. The V gene is TRBV6-1, the J gene TRBJ1-5; the match to TRBD1 covers 8 bases. Losses at the gene ends were 0 bases for V and 7 bases for J; bases not matched to a gene: 5. CDR3 length: 15 amino acids. Germline values: CDR1 MNHNS, CDR2 SASEGT. CDR3 in DNA: TGTGCCAGCAGTGAAGCTACAGGGGGAAGACAGCCCCAGCATTTT. Encoded protein: CASSEATGGRQPQHF.

This clonotype was counted many times. This chain joins TRBV13 and TRBJ2-7; D unresolved. The germline CDR1 and CDR2 sequences are PRHDT and FYEKMQ (reference sequence). Trimming left V 5 bases short and J 3 bases short, with 11 bases between. The CDR3 has 13 residues. As DNA, the CDR3 is TGTGCCAGCAGCCGCCTGGGCAACTACGAGCAGTACTTC. Translating it yields CASSRLGNYEQYF.

The chain joins TRBV20-1 to TRBJ1-5; 7 nucleotides match TRBD1. The germline CDR1 and CDR2 sequences are DFQATT and SNEGSKA (reference sequence). V dropped 6 bases and J dropped 8; count of bases not matched to a gene: 7. The CDR3 spans 12 residues. The CDR3 DNA follows: TGCAGTGCCGCGACAGGGCAGGAGCCCCAGCATTTT. Protein product: CSAATGQEPQHF.

The chain combines TRBV7-9 with TRBJ2-7; 8 bases match TRBD2. V dropped 6 bases and J dropped 7; count of bases not matched to a gene: 14. Germline V lookup: CDR1 SEHNR, CDR2 FQNEAQ (reference sequence). The CDR3 consists of 15 residues. This CDR3 is CASSPRNGRAGEQYF. The CDR3 bases are TGTGCCAGCAGTCCCCGAAACGGGAGGGCCGGGGAGCAGTACTTC.

The genes are TRBV25-1 and TRBJ2-7; 8 bases align to TRBD1. This CDR3 region has 15 residues. Germline CDR1 reads MGHDK; CDR2 reads SYGVNS. The V segment lost 3 bases and the J segment 6 bases; nucleotides outside the gene matches: 10. The CDR3 reads CASSDLGQGWFEQYF. The CDR3 bases are TGTGCCAGCAGTGACCTCGGACAGGGATGGTTCGAGCAGTACTTC.

The chain links TRBV29-1 to TRBJ1-2; 11 bases fit TRBD1. Trimming removed 7 bases from V and 8 bases from J; junction bases left unmatched: 9. The CDR3 covers 13 residues. The germline gives CDR1 SQVTM, CDR2 ANQGSEA. The CDR3 DNA reads TGCAGCGCCTCGGGACAGGGGGTGGGCGGCTACACCTTC. It codes for CSASGQGVGGYTF. Using reference TRBV29-1 and TRBJ1-2 for the parts outside the CDR3, the full variable domain is SAVISQKPSRDICQRGTSLTIQCQVDSQVTMMFWYRQQPGQSLTLIATANQGSEATYESGFVIDKFPISRPNLTFSTLTVSNMSPEDSSIYLCSASGQGVGGYTFGSGTRLTVV.

This clonotype has a count of ten or more. The rearrangement uses TRBV5-8 and TRBJ2-5, with TRBD1 matching over 8 bases. Per the germline V gene, CDR1 is SGHTS and CDR2 is YDEGEE. CDR3 size: 14 residues. J gave up 5 bases and V 1 base, and 4 bases lay outside the gene matches. CDR3 DNA: TGTGCCAGCAGCTTGTTTCGACAGGGGGAGACCCAGTACTTC. It translates to CASSLFRQGETQYF.

The sample holds one count of this clonotype. The V gene is TRBV6-6, the J gene TRBJ2-3, with D maybe TRBD1 (6 bases). The germline V gene encodes CDR1 MNHNY and CDR2 SVGAGI (reference sequence). CDR3 size: 12 residues. Trimming pared 11 bases from V and 4 bases from J, leaving 13 bases between. The CDR3 loop is CAAQGNSDTQYF. The CDR3 nucleotides are TGTGCCGCCCAGGGGAATTCAGATACGCAGTATTTT.

The chain combines TRBV7-4 with TRBJ2-7; the D gene is possibly TRBD2 (6 bases). This CDR3 is built from 13 residues. V was trimmed by 7 bases and J by 6 bases, leaving 16 bases between them. Germline V gene sequence: CDR1 SGHVT, CDR2 SQSDAQ. CDR3 bases: TGTGCCAGCAACTCTGTTTCGGGAGTCGAGCAGTACTTC. It specifies CASNSVSGVEQYF.